Presented here are 25 T cell receptor beta chains from one specimen sequenced in a study of cytomegalovirus exposure and HLA in healthy donors. A multiplex PCR was run with 60 Vbeta primers and 13 Jbeta primers. Sequenced by immunoSEQ multiplex PCR; TCRdb stores in-frame clones only, minus some. This table holds 150,000 to 200,000 clones. Sequenced sample: PBMCs. The receptor set was obtained from a woman aged 55-70 years in good health and CMV-seronegative.

The gene calls are TRBV7-3 and TRBJ1-2; the D gene is possibly TRBD1 (6 bases). The V end was cut by 7 bases, the J end by 4 bases, with 16 bases between. In germline, CDR1 is SGHTA, CDR2 FQGTGA. This CDR3 has 14 amino acids. The CDR3 loop reads CASNPTGGAYGYTF. CDR3 bases: TGTGCCAGCAACCCCACTGGGGGGGCCTATGGCTACACCTTC.

The V and J genes are TRBV11-1 and TRBJ2-5; 10 bases agree with TRBD1. Trimming at V came to 3 bases and at J to 11 bases, leaving 6 bases not matched to a gene. CDR1 and CDR2 from the germline V gene are SGHAT and FQDESV (reference sequence). The CDR3 sequence is 13 residues long. CDR3 sequence: CASSFGTGVEQYF. The CDR3, as DNA: TGTGCCAGCAGCTTCGGGACAGGGGTGGAGCAGTACTTC.

V is TRBV30 and J is TRBJ2-2; the match to TRBD1 covers 7 bases. V lost 7 bases, J lost 1 base, and 3 bases stayed unmatched. This CDR3 spans 13 amino acids. Germline V CDR1 and CDR2: GTSNPN, SVGIG (reference sequence). The CDR3 reads CASGTVNTGELFF. The DNA for the CDR3 is TGTGCCTCGGGGACAGTGAACACCGGGGAGCTGTTTTTT.

The chain joins TRBV7-3 to TRBJ1-1, with a tentative D call TRBD1 (5 bases). Germline V gene sequence: CDR1 SGHTA, CDR2 FQGTGA. The CDR3 sequence is 13 residues long. V was shortened by 1 base and J by 4 bases, with 7 bases between the two germline ends. CDR3 residues: CASSLSRATEAFF. In DNA, the CDR3 is TGTGCCAGCAGCTTAAGCAGGGCCACTGAAGCTTTCTTT.

The chain is built from TRBV11-3 and TRBJ2-7; D perhaps matches TRBD1 (5 bases). Germline CDR1 SGHNT, CDR2 YENEEA. V was shortened by 5 bases and J by 3 bases, with 8 bases between the two germline ends. This CDR3 contains 12 residues. The CDR3 region has the DNA TGTGCCAGCAGCCTTAGGGGCTACGAGCAGTACTTC. It encodes CASSLRGYEQYF.

The chain recombines TRBV10-3 with TRBJ1-1; D gene uncertain. Trimming left V 7 bases short and J 3 bases short, with 15 bases between. CDR3 length: 14 amino acids. Germline CDR1 reads ENHRY; CDR2 reads SYGVKD. The CDR3 region is CAITYGGSHTEAFF. CDR3 DNA: TGTGCCATCACTTACGGAGGGTCCCACACTGAAGCTTTCTTT.

The chain joins TRBV10-1 to TRBJ2-1, with 7 bases matching TRBD1. CDR3 length: 14 amino acids. J lost 8 bases, V lost 4 bases, and 8 bases had no gene match. Per the germline V gene, CDR1 is WNHNN and CDR2 is SYGVQD (reference sequence). Here the CDR3 reads CASSVQFTGDEQFF. The CDR3 region has the DNA TGCGCCAGCAGTGTGCAGTTCACAGGGGATGAGCAGTTCTTC.

V and J are TRBV27 and TRBJ1-2; D unclear. Germline V CDR1 and CDR2: MNHEY, SMNVEV (reference sequence). V lost 3 bases to trimming and J lost 8 bases, with 13 bases between them. This CDR3 spans 13 amino acids. DNA of the CDR3: TGTGCCAGCAGTTTTACGGGTCCGGGAGGCTACACCTTC. Translation gives CASSFTGPGGYTF.

The rearrangement joins TRBV6-6 to TRBJ2-2, with 8 bases that match TRBD1. In germline, CDR1 is MNHNY, CDR2 SVGAGI (reference sequence). The CDR3 sequence is 15 residues long. The junction had 8 bases not matched to a gene; V was cut back by 3 bases and J by 8 bases. As DNA, the CDR3 is TGTGCCAGCAGTTATGGGGACAGGAAAAGGGGGGAGCTGTTTTTT. The encoded protein is CASSYGDRKRGELFF.

This sequence joins TRBV6-1 and TRBJ2-1; 9 nucleotides line up with TRBD1. This CDR3 is built from 16 residues. V lost 4 bases and J lost 5; bases outside the gene matches: 9. Germline V gives CDR1 MNHNS, CDR2 SASEGT. CDR3 residues: CASSAGDRVWNNEQFF. Written as DNA, the CDR3 is TGTGCCAGCAGTGCGGGGGACAGGGTATGGAACAATGAGCAGTTCTTC.

V usage is TRBV29-1 and J usage is TRBJ2-7; possible D gene TRBD1, 5 bases. This CDR3 contains 13 residues. V dropped 2 bases and J dropped 0 bases, with 8 bases sitting between them. Germline V gene lookup returns CDR1 SQVTM and CDR2 ANQGSEA. The CDR3 region is CSVETGLSYEQYF. In nucleotides, the CDR3 is TGCAGCGTTGAAACAGGCCTCTCCTACGAGCAGTACTTC.

V gene TRBV7-6 combines with J gene TRBJ2-7; tentative D call: TRBD2 (5 bases). This CDR3 is built from 18 residues. V was trimmed by 5 bases and J by 1 base, leaving 24 bases between them. The germline V gene encodes CDR1 SGHVS and CDR2 FNYEAQ. The DNA of the CDR3 is TGTGCCAGCAGCCCTGGACTTAGCGCAGAGGGTCCGTCCTACGAGCAGTACTTC. This sequence encodes CASSPGLSAEGPSYEQYF.

The rearrangement joins TRBV15 to TRBJ2-5, with 8 bases matching TRBD2. CDR3 size: 13 residues. Trimming at V came to 8 bases and at J to 5 bases, leaving 7 bases not matched to a gene. The germline V gene has CDR1 LNHNV and CDR2 YYDKDF (reference sequence). The CDR3 sequence is CATGGLAHETQYF. DNA of the CDR3: TGTGCCACCGGTGGACTAGCCCATGAGACCCAGTACTTC.

V usage is TRBV7-8 and J usage is TRBJ1-1, with D perhaps matching TRBD1 (6 bases). CDR3 length: 16 residues. The germline V gene encodes CDR1 SGHVS and CDR2 FQNEAQ. V gave up 2 bases and J gave up 0 bases, with 13 bases separating them. This CDR3 reads CASSLFQTGMNTEAFF. DNA for the CDR3: TGTGCCAGCAGCTTATTTCAGACAGGTATGAACACTGAAGCTTTCTTT.

The chain's CDR3 is CASSPLASRTDTQYF. As DNA, the CDR3 is TGTGCCAGCTCACCACTGGCCTCCAGGACAGATACGCAGTATTTT. This chain joins TRBV18 and TRBJ2-3; D is undetermined. Deletions cut 1 base from V and 3 bases from J, with 11 bases between. Germline CDR1 reads KGHSH; CDR2 reads LQKENI. The CDR3 runs to 15 residues.

CDR3 DNA sequence: TGTGCCAGTAGTATAGTACAGAAGGGAGGCAATCAGCCCCAGCATTTT. This codes for CASSIVQKGGNQPQHF. The chain couples TRBV19 to TRBJ1-5, with no clear D. V was trimmed by 1 base and J by 2 bases, leaving 12 bases between them. This CDR3 spans 16 amino acids. CDR1 and CDR2 (germline): LNHDA, SQIVND (reference sequence).

The V call is TRBV9, the J call TRBJ2-5, with D unresolved. Germline V gene data show CDR1 as SGDLS and CDR2 as YYNGEE. The CDR3 loop spans 14 amino acids. Trimming stripped 0 bases from V and 2 bases from J, with 8 bases between. The CDR3 reads CASSVVANQETQYF. As DNA, the CDR3 is TGTGCCAGCAGCGTAGTGGCAAATCAAGAGACCCAGTACTTC.

This chain joins TRBV21-1 and TRBJ2-3; TRBD2, the D gene given by the table, was not confirmed from the DNA. TRBV21-1 is noted as a pseudogene. CDR3 length equals 16 residues. The CDR3 spells CASSKSVAGVADTQYF. CDR3 bases: TGTGCCAGCAGCAAATCGGTAGCGGGAGTGGCAGATACGCAGTATTTT.

The chain carries TRBV11-2 and TRBJ1-3, with D tentatively TRBD1 (5 bases). CDR1 and CDR2 from the germline V gene are SGHAT and FQNNGV. V lost 0 bases, J lost 2 bases, and 11 bases lay in between. The CDR3 consists of 16 residues. The chain's CDR3 is CASSLEARATGNTIYF. Written as DNA, the CDR3 is TGTGCCAGCAGCTTAGAGGCCAGGGCCACTGGAAACACCATATATTTT.

V and J are TRBV13 and TRBJ2-2, with 7 bases lining up with TRBD1. Germline V gene sequence: CDR1 PRHDT, CDR2 FYEKMQ (reference sequence). The J segment lost 3 bases and the V segment lost 7 bases, leaving 8 bases of the junction unmatched. The CDR3 contains 15 residues. Written as DNA, the CDR3 is TGTGCCAGCAACCCAGGGCAGGGGGACACCGGGGAGCTGTTTTTT. Its translation: CASNPGQGDTGELFF. The entire variable domain, with the rest obtained from reference TRBV13 and TRBJ2-2, is as follows: AAGVIQSPRHLIKEKRETATLKCYPIPRHDTVYWYQQGPGQDPQFLISFYEKMQSDKGSIPDRFSAQQFSDYHSELNMSSLELGDSALYFCASNPGQGDTGELFFGEGSRLTVL.

With regard to this clone: An end of the junction does not agree with germline; a read error may underlie this. V is TRBV25-1 and J is TRBJ1-4; no reliable D call. Germline V CDR1 and CDR2: MGHDK, SYGVNS. The CDR3 contains 14 residues. This chain's CDR3 is CASSVDTVWKKLFF. CDR3 in DNA: TGTGCCAGCAGTGTTGACACAGTCTGGAAAAAGCTGTTTTTT.

The chain uses TRBV5-1 and TRBJ2-7; maybe TRBD2 (6 bases). This CDR3 is built from 14 residues. Germline CDR1 and CDR2: SGHRS and YFSETQ. Trimming pared 3 bases from V and 2 bases from J, leaving 12 bases between. The DNA for the CDR3 is TGCGCCAGCAGCTATGGGACTTCCACCTACGAGCAGTACTTC. This codes for CASSYGTSTYEQYF.

The V and J genes are TRBV5-1 and TRBJ1-5; D might be TRBD1 (6 bases). V was trimmed by 4 bases and J by 5 bases, leaving 13 bases between them. Germline V gives CDR1 SGHRS, CDR2 YFSETQ. The CDR3 is 14 amino acids. The CDR3 DNA sequence: TGCGCCAGCAGCACACAGGGAGGGGATCAGCCCCAGCATTTT. This codes for CASSTQGGDQPQHF. The complete variable domain, with remaining parts taken from reference TRBV5-1 and TRBJ1-5, reads KAGVTQTPRYLIKTRGQQVTLSCSPISGHRSVSWYQQTPGQGLQFLFEYFSETQRNKGNFPGRFSGRQFSNSRSEMNVSTLELGDSALYLCASSTQGGDQPQHFGDGTRLSIL.

This rearrangement joins TRBV18 to TRBJ1-1, with 9 nucleotides matching TRBD1. Germline lookup yields CDR1 KGHSH and CDR2 LQKENI. The CDR3 consists of 14 residues. The ends lost 6 bases at V and 5 bases at J; junction bases unmatched: 7. CDR3 nucleotides: TGTGCCAGCTCCTTGGGACAGGGATTAACTGAAGCTTTCTTT. It specifies CASSLGQGLTEAFF.

This chain links TRBV19 with TRBJ2-5; 7 bases agree with TRBD1. Germline assignment: CDR1 LNHDA and CDR2 SQIVND (reference sequence). The CDR3 consists of 16 residues. V shed 5 bases and J 0 bases; nucleotides not matched to a gene: 9. The CDR3 DNA reads TGTGCCAGTAGTCCCAACAGGGGCCAGTACCAAGAGACCCAGTACTTC. Translating it yields CASSPNRGQYQETQYF.